A selection of T cell receptor beta chains follows, all from one sample in a study of early T cells in non-severe SARS-CoV-2 infection. Each CDR3 protein is one row after TCRdb ran MiXCR on the 5' RACE reads. Of about 90,000 distinct CDR3 sequences listed, around an eighth are singletons. Material for sequencing was whole blood. These receptors originate from an adult who was a healthcare worker with PCR-confirmed SARS-CoV-2 infection or an uninfected control (not recorded which). Each CDR3 is given with its conserved first and last residue. Each record gives: J gene, V gene, CDR3 protein.

>TRBJ1-1|TRBV27
CASSFGFLNTEAFF
>TRBJ2-3|TRBV4-1
CASSQDRITDTQYF
>TRBJ1-1|TRBV15
CATNRAPGRDTEAFF
>TRBJ2-7|TRBV3-1
CASSQEGTSGAYEQYF
>TRBJ2-2|TRBV14
CASSQGQGAQNTGELFF
>TRBJ2-6|TRBV12-3/TRBV12-4
CASSRIVGRPSSGANVLTF
>TRBJ1-2|TRBV7-2
CASTIAGGRVYGYTF
>TRBJ1-1|TRBV28
CASTQGGLNTEAFF
>TRBJ2-3|TRBV27
CASSRLKGGGLHTDTQYF
>TRBJ2-3|TRBV20-1
CSARRTGNTDTQYF